Reported below is one T cell receptor (beta chain). This sample was taken from a study of CD8+ T cells in alopecia areata. Extracted from the samples, RNA was reverse transcribed into cDNA to serve as the sequencing template. Libraries were prepared by immunoSEQ multiplex PCR; TCRdb keeps only in-frame clonotypes and omits some of them. Of 190,000 or so clones listed, under 60% are singletons. Trimming at V came to 10 bases and at J to 3 bases, leaving 5 bases not matched to a gene. This CDR3 contains 12 residues. Germline V CDR1 and CDR2: SEHNR, FQNEAQ (reference sequence). Treatment indicated: oral pan-JAK inhibitor, 5-10 mg twice daily.

This sample comprised CD8+ T cells sorted from blood, obtained at week 24, from a patient treated with tofacitinib. The chain is built from TRBV7-9 and TRBJ2-7; 8 bases are shared with TRBD1. The sequence was collected from a human donor with alopecia areata. The chain's CDR3 is CAIQGAGYEQYF. For the CDR3, the DNA is TGTGCCATTCAGGGGGCCGGCTACGAGCAGTACTTC. The whole variable domain, filled in from reference TRBV7-9 and TRBJ2-7, reads DTGVSQNPRHKITKRGQNVTFRCDPISEHNRLYWYRQTLGQGPEFLTYFQNEAQLEKSRLLSDRFSAERPKGSFSTLEIQRTEQGDSAMYLCAIQGAGYEQYFGPGTRLTVT.